The 6 T cell receptor beta chains below come from one sample, sequenced in a study of cytomegalovirus exposure and HLA in healthy donors. In the PCR, 60 Vbeta and 13 Jbeta primers were used. The protocol was immunoSEQ multiplex PCR, while the TCRdb copy is restricted to in-frame clones and leaves out a portion. The table records 95,000 to 100,000 clones, about 80% of them present only once. Sequenced sample: PBMCs. These receptors were taken from a man aged 35 to 55 in good health and CMV-seronegative.

The chain couples TRBV7-6 to TRBJ1-5; possibly TRBD1 for D (6 bases). The V gene's germline CDR1 is SGHVS and CDR2 FNYEAQ. The CDR3 runs 14 residues. Trimming stripped 5 bases from V and 6 bases from J, with 14 bases between. CDR3 in DNA: TGTGCCAGCAGCCCGGCGGGGGGCCCTCAGCCCCAGCATTTT. Amino acids: CASSPAGGPQPQHF.

The CDR3 DNA reads TGTGCCAGCAGCCAGGGGCGGATTAATGAAAAACTGTTTTTT. Translating it yields CASSQGRINEKLFF. The chain couples TRBV4-2 to TRBJ1-4, with D tentatively TRBD1 (5 bases). The germline V gene has CDR1 LGHNA and CDR2 YNFKEQ. V lost 3 bases and J lost 4, with 9 bases in between. The CDR3 is made up of 14 amino acids.

The chain recombines TRBV6-6 with TRBJ2-4; no clear D. CDR1 MNHNY and CDR2 SVGAGI come from the germline V gene (reference sequence). The V and J ends lost 6 bases and 0 bases respectively, with 3 bases between them. The CDR3 length is 12 residues. CDR3 bases: TGTGCCAGCAGCTTAGCCAAAAACATTCAGTACTTC. It yields the protein CASSLAKNIQYF.

The chain carries TRBV9 and TRBJ1-1; 10 nucleotides match TRBD1. The CDR3 totals 13 residues. Losses at the gene ends were 3 bases for V and 11 bases for J; bases not matched to a gene: 7. Germline V CDR1 and CDR2: SGDLS, YYNGEE. The chain's CDR3 is CASSGGDRGRAFF. The CDR3 region has the DNA TGTGCCAGCAGCGGAGGGGACAGGGGTCGTGCTTTCTTT.

The V gene is TRBV6-1, the J gene TRBJ1-2, with 11 bases aligning to TRBD1. There are 15 residues in the CDR3. Trimming at V came to 4 bases and at J to 8 bases, leaving 9 bases not matched to a gene. Germline V gene data show CDR1 as MNHNS and CDR2 as SASEGT. The CDR3 nucleotides read TGTGCCAGCAGTGCATCCGGGACAGGGGGTGGAGGCTACACCTTC. Protein: CASSASGTGGGGYTF.

V and J are TRBV10-3 and TRBJ2-3; 8 bases align to TRBD2. The CDR3 is made up of 14 amino acids. CDR1 and CDR2 (germline): ENHRY, SYGVKD. V was pared by 7 bases and J by 9 bases, with 12 bases of the junction left unmatched. CDR3 in amino acids: CAIKRSGGEGTQYF. CDR3 nucleotide sequence: TGTGCCATCAAGAGGAGCGGGGGAGAGGGAACGCAGTATTTT.